A selection of T cell receptor beta chains follows, all from one sample in a study of CD8 T cell repertoires and HIV-1 epitope variants. Their target antigens are unknown. This table comes from immunoSEQ multiplex PCR, and its TCRdb copy is limited to in-frame clones, with some not included. The data contain about 2,600 clones, around 61% of them singletons. The sequenced sample was cultured CD8+ T cells derived from PBMCs. These receptors all stem from a male donor with HIV. Each CDR3 is given with its conserved first and last residue. The D gene is left open where the match is weak.

TRBV5-8	.	TRBJ2-7	CASSSQSPSSYEQYF
TRBV5-5	.	TRBJ1-1	CASREDLNTEAFF
TRBV2	.	TRBJ2-3	CASRMGGGWTDTQYF
TRBV28	TRBD1	TRBJ2-1	CASSLDRGNEQFF
TRBV4-2	TRBD1	TRBJ2-7	CASSQTGVNEQYF
TRBV6-5	.	TRBJ1-1	CASSYSNTEAFF
TRBV5-6	TRBD2	TRBJ2-1	CASSLAGEGPYNEQFF
TRBV30	TRBD1	TRBJ2-3	CAWSAGTGGTDTQYF
TRBV27	TRBD2	TRBJ2-3	CASSLSGGADTQYF
TRBV5-1	TRBD1	TRBJ1-4	CASSSGTGPEKLFF
TRBV18	TRBD1	TRBJ2-1	CASSQDRAGNEQFF
TRBV5-1	TRBD2	TRBJ2-7	CASSLSSGTYEQYF
TRBV7-9	TRBD2	TRBJ2-7	CASSSQTSERSYEQYF
TRBV27	.	TRBJ2-2	CASSPRGAAYTGELFF
TRBV7-9	TRBD1	TRBJ2-7	CASSLLDRRYEQYF
TRBV4-3	.	TRBJ2-4	CASSQGVLDIQYF
TRBV9	TRBD1	TRBJ1-6	CASSDRDRGSYNSPLHF
TRBV28	.	TRBJ1-4	CASSDYYRDLGNEKLFF
TRBV6-4	TRBD2	TRBJ2-3	CASSTGSGATDTQYF